This T cell receptor beta chain was recovered during a study of T cell clusters in autoimmune cytopenias. Study information: TRB sequencing had a median about 50,000 reads and about 2,500 distinct clonotypes per sample. Points from the study as a whole: Primary autoimmune cytopenia patients seemingly lacked the physiological T cell clusters found in healthy donors.

TRB was amplified by touch-down multiplex PCR, primer pools A and B combined. From the multiplex PCR reads, TCRdb lists one entry per CDR3 protein and no DNA. The table counts roughly 5,800 distinct CDR3 sequences; 7% lies in the top ten. This CDR3 comprises 15 residues. Germline values: CDR1 SGHDT, CDR2 YYEEEE. Measured by frequency, this clonotype is medium-sized (0.01 to 0.1%). What it binds is unknown. Roughly 38,000 genome equivalents of blood DNA were amplified for TRB. These data are also associated with another study on T cell repertoires in aging, cancer and after chemotherapy. From that second work: Donor ages fell into six groups from 30 or younger up to 70 or older. In healthy donors, age-related TCR diversity loss mainly reflected lost richness.

The J gene is TRBJ2-1, the V gene TRBV5-6; TCRdb gives TRBD1 as the D gene, but with no DNA this cannot be confirmed. The receptor was isolated from a human donor in good health. The specimen was peripheral blood. CDR3 in amino acids: CASSFGTPGGNEQFF.